This TCR beta chain was profiled in a study of blood T cell repertoires in COVID-19. Background on the study: Specimens from acute and convalescent COVID-19 originated in the United States, Italy and Spain.

This table comes from immunoSEQ multiplex PCR, and its TCRdb copy is limited to in-frame clones, with some not included. The repertoire holds under 200,000 clones, with roughly 80% as singletons. CDR3 length: 16 amino acids. Per the germline V gene, CDR1 is MGHRA and CDR2 is YSYEKL. V shed 2 bases and J 5 bases; nucleotides not matched to a gene: 8. The sample taken for sequencing was peripheral blood. This receptor was obtained from a human donor in a cohort sampled during active COVID-19. V is TRBV4-1 and J is TRBJ2-5; 10 nucleotides agree with TRBD1. The DNA for the CDR3 is TGCGCCAGCAGCCAACGCCGGGACAGGGGCCGGGAGACCCAGTACTTC. Translation: CASSQRRDRGRETQYF.